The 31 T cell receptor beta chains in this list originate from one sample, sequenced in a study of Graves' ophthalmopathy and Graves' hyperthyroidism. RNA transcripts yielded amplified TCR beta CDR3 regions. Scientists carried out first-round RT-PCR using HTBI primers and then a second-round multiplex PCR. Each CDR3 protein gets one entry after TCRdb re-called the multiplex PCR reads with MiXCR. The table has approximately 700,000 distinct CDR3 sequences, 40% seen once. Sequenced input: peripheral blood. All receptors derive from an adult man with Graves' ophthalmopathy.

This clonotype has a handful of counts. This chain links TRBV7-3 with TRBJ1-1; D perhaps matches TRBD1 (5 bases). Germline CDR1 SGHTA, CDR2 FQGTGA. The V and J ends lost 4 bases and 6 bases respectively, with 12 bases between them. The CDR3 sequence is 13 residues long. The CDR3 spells CASSSTGLAEAFF. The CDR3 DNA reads TGTGCCAGCAGCTCCACAGGATTGGCTGAAGCTTTCTTT. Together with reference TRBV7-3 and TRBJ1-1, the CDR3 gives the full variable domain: GAGVSQTPSNKVTEKGKYVELRCDPISGHTALYWYRQSLGQGPEFLIYFQGTGAADDSGLPNDRFFAVRPEGSVSTLKIQRTERGDSAVYLCASSSTGLAEAFFGQGTRLTVV.

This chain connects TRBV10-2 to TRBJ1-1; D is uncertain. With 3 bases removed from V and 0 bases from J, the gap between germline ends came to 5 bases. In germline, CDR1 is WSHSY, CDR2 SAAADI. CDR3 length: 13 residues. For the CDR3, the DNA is TGCGCCAGCAGTGATTTGGTGAACACTGAAGCTTTCTTT. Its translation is CASSDLVNTEAFF.

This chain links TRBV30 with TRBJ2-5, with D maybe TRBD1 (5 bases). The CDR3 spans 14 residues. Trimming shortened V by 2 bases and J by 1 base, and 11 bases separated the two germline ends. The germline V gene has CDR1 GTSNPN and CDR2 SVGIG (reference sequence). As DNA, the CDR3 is TGTGCCTGGAGTAAAGGGGAAGGCCAAGAGACCCAGTACTTC. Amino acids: CAWSKGEGQETQYF. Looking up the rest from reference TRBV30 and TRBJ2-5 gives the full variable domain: SQTIHQWPATLVQPVGSPLSLECTVEGTSNPNLYWYRQAAGRGLQLLFYSVGIGQISSEVPQNLSASRPQDRQFILSSKKLLLSDSGFYLCAWSKGEGQETQYFGPGTRLLVL.

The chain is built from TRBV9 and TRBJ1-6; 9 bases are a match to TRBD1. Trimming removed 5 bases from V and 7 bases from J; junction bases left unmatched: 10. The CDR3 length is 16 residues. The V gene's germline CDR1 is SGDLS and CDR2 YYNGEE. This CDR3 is CASSARWGTGNSPLHF. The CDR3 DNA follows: TGTGCCAGCAGTGCTAGATGGGGGACAGGGAATTCACCCCTCCACTTT. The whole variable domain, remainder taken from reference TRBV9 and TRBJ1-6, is DSGVTQTPKHLITATGQRVTLRCSPRSGDLSVYWYQQSLDQGLQFLIQYYNGEERAKGNILERFSAQQFPDLHSELNLSSLELGDSALYFCASSARWGTGNSPLHFGNGTRLTVT.

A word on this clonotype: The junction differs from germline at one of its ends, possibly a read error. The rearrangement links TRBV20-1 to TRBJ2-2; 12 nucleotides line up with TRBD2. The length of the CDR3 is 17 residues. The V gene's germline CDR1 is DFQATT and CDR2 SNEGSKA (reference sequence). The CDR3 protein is CSARGASGRANTGELFF. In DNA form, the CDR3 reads TGCAGTGCCAGAGGGGCTAGCGGGAGGGCGAACACCGGGGAGCTGTTTTTT.

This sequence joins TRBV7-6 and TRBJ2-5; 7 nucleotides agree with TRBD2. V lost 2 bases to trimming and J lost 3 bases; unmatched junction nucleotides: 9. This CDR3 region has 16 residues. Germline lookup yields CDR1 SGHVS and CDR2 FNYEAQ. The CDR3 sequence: CASSLFAGGIKETQYF. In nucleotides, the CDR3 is TGTGCCAGCAGCTTATTCGCCGGGGGGATAAAAGAGACCCAGTACTTC.

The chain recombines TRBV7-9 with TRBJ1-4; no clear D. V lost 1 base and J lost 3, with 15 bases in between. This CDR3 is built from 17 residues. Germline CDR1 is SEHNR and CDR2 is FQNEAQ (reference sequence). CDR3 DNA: TGTGCCAGCAGCTTAGGCATGGAGACTGAAGCTAATGAAAAACTGTTTTTT. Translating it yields CASSLGMETEANEKLFF.

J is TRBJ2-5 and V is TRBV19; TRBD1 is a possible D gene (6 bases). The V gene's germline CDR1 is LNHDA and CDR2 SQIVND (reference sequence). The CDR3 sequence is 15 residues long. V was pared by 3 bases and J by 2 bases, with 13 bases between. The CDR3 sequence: CASSMGRGIQETQYF. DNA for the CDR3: TGTGCCAGTAGTATGGGCAGGGGCATACAAGAGACCCAGTACTTC.

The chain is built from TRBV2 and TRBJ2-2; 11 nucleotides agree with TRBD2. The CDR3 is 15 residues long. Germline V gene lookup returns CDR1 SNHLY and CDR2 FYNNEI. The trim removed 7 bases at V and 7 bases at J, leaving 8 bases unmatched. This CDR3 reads CASTELAGAVGELFF. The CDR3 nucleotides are TGTGCCAGCACGGAACTAGCGGGAGCGGTCGGGGAGCTGTTTTTT.

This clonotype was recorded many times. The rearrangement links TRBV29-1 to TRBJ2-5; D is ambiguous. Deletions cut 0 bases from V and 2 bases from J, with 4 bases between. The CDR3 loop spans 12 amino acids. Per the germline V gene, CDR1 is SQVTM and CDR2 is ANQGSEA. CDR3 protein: CSVEDTQETQYF. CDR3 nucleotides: TGCAGCGTTGAAGATACTCAAGAGACCCAGTACTTC.

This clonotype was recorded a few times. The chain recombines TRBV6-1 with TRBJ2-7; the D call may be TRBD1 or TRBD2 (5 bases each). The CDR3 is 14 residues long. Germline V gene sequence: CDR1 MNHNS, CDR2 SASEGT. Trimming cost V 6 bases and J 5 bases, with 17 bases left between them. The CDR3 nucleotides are TGTGCCAGCAGGGGACGCTTATTAAAGGACGAGCAGTACTTC. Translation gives CASRGRLLKDEQYF.

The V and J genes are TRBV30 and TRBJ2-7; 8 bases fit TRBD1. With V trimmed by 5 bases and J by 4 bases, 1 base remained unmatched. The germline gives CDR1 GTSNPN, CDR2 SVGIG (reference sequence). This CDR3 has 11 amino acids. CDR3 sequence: CAWDRGYEQYF. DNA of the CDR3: TGTGCCTGGGACAGGGGTTACGAGCAGTACTTC.

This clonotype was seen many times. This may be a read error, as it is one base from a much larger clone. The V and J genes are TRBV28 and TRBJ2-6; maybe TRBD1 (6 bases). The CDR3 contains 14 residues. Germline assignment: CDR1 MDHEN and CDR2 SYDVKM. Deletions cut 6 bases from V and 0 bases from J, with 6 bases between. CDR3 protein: CASRQGSGANVLTF. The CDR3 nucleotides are TGTGCCAGCAGACAGGGCTCTGGGGCCAACGTCCTGACTTTC.

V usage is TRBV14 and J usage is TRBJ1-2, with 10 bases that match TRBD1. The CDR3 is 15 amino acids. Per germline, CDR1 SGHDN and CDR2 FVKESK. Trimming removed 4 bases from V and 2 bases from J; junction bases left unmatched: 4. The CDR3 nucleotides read TGTGCCAGCAGCCGAGTGGACAGGGGGAACTATGGCTACACCTTC. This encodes CASSRVDRGNYGYTF.

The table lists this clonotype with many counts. CDR3 in amino acids: CASRWGLNTGELFF. The CDR3 region has the DNA TGTGCCAGTAGGTGGGGACTGAACACCGGGGAGCTGTTTTTT. V gene TRBV19 combines with J gene TRBJ2-2, with TRBD2 as a possible D gene (6 bases). The CDR3 totals 14 residues. Germline lookup yields CDR1 LNHDA and CDR2 SQIVND (reference sequence). V was trimmed by 6 bases and J by 1 base, leaving 9 bases between them.

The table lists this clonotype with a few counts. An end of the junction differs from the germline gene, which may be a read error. The CDR3 coding sequence is TGTACCAGCAGCTTAGCGCCTCAGAAGATGGGGGGCTACACCTTC. This codes for CTSSLAPQKMGGYTF. The J gene is TRBJ1-2, the V gene TRBV7-9; the D is unclear. The CDR3 extends over 15 amino acids. CDR1 SEHNR and CDR2 FQNEAQ come from the germline V gene (reference sequence).

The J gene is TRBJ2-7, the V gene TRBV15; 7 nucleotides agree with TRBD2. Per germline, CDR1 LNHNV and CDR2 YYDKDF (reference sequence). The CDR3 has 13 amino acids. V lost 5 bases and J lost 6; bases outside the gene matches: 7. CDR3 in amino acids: CATSRGEGVEQYF. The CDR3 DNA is TGTGCCACCAGCCGGGGGGAGGGTGTCGAGCAGTACTTC.

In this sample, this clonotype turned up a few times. The CDR3 loop reads CSARSGRAYEQYF. CDR3 nucleotide sequence: TGCAGTGCTCGGAGCGGGAGGGCCTACGAGCAGTACTTC. The J gene is TRBJ2-7, the V gene TRBV20-1; TRBD2 matches 10 bases. The CDR3 contains 13 residues. Germline V lookup: CDR1 DFQATT, CDR2 SNEGSKA (reference sequence). Germline trimming cut 5 bases from V and 2 bases from J; bases unmatched to any gene: 3.

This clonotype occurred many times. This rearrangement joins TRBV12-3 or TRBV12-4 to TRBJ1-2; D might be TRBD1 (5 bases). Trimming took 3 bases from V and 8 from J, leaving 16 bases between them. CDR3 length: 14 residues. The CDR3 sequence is CASSFRGGRQGYTF. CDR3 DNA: TGTGCCAGCAGTTTTAGGGGAGGGCGGCAGGGCTACACCTTC.

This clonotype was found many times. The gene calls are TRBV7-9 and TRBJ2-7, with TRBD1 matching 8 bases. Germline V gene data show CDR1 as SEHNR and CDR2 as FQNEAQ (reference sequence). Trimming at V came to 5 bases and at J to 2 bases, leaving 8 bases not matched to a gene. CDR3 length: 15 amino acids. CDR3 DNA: TGTGCCAGCAGCCTCGACAGGGGTATTGCCTACGAGCAGTACTTC. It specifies CASSLDRGIAYEQYF.

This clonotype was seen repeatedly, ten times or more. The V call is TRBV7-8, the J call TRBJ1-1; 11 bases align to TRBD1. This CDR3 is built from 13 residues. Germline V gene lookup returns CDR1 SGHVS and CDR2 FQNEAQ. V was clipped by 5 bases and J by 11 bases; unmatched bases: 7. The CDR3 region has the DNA TGTGCCAGCAGCGTCCCGGGACAGGGGGTCGCTTTCTTT. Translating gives CASSVPGQGVAFF.

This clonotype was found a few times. CDR3 residues: CASSPGTGMGEKLFF. The CDR3 bases are TGCGCCAGCAGCCCAGGGACAGGGATGGGCGAAAAACTGTTTTTT. The J gene is TRBJ1-4, the V gene TRBV5-1; TRBD1 matches at 9 bases. V lost 4 bases, J lost 8 bases, and 9 bases stayed unmatched. The CDR3 is 15 amino acids. Germline CDR1 SGHRS, CDR2 YFSETQ.

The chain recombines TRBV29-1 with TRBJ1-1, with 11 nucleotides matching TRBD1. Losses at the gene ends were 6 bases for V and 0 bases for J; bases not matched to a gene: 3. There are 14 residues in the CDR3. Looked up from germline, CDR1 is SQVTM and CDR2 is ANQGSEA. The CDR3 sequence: CSVGDRGVNTEAFF. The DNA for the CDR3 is TGCAGCGTAGGGGACAGGGGGGTGAACACTGAAGCTTTCTTT.

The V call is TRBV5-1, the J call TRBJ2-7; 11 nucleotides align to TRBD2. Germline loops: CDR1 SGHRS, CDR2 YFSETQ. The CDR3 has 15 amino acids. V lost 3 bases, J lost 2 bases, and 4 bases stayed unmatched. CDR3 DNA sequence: TGCGCCAGCAGCTCCTTAGCGGGAGGGACCTACGAGCAGTACTTC. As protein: CASSSLAGGTYEQYF.

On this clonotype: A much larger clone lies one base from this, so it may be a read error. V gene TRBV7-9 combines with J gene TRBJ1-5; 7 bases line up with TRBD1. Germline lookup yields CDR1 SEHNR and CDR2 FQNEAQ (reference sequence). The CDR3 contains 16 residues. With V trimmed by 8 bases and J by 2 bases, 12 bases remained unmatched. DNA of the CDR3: TGTGCCAGCGGCGGAGGGACCGGGACAGGCAATCAGCCCCAGCATTTT. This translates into CASGGGTGTGNQPQHF.

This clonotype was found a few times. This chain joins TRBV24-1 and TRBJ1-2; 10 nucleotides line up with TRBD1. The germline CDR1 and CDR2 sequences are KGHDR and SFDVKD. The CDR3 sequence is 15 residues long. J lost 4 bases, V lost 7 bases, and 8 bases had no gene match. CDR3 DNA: TGTGCCACCAGGCCAGGGACAGGGGACTTCTATGGCTACACCTTC. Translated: CATRPGTGDFYGYTF.

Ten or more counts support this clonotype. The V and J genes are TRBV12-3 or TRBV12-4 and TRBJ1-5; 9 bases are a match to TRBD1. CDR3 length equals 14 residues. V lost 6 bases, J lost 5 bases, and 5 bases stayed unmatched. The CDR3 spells CASSRTGEDQPQHF. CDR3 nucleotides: TGTGCCAGCAGCCGGACAGGGGAGGATCAGCCCCAGCATTTT.

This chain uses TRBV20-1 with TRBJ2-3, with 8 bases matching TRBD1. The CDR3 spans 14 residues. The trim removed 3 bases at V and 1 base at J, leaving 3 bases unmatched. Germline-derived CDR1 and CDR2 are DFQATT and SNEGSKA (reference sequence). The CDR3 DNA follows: TGCAGTGCTAGGTCGGGACAGGGCACAGATACGCAGTATTTT. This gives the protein CSARSGQGTDTQYF.

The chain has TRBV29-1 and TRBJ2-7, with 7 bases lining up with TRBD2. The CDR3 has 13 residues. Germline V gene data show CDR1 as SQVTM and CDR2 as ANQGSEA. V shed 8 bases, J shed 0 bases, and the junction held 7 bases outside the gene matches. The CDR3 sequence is CSLSAGDSYEQYF. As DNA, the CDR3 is TGCAGCCTAAGCGCGGGGGACTCCTACGAGCAGTACTTC.

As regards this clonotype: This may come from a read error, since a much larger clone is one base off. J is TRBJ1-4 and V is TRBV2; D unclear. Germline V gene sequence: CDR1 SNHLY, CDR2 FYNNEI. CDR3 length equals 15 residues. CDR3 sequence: CVSSDPGATNEKLFF. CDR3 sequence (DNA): TGTGTCAGCAGTGATCCGGGTGCAACTAATGAAAAACTGTTTTTT.

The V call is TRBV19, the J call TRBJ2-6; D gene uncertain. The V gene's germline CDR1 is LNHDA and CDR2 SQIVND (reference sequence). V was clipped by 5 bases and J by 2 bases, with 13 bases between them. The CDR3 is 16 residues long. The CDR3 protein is CASSPLSGAGANVLTF. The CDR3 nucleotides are TGTGCCAGTAGTCCTTTATCTGGGGCTGGGGCCAACGTCCTGACTTTC.